The sequence of this T cell receptor (beta chain) was determined in a study of T-cell reconstitution after alpha-beta-depleted transplantation in children. Study results and caveats: After one year, T-cell counts and TCRbeta diversity mostly came from new T cells. Expanded clones from the graft, numbering several hundred, reportedly supplied alpha-beta T cells about two months after transplant. Surviving recipient T cells and thymic progenitors underlay high day-60 TCRbeta diversity in some patients.

CDR3 size: 14 residues. The sample holds many counts of this clonotype. What it binds is not known. Unique molecular identifiers were incorporated during preparation of the TCRbeta library. MiXCR, run by TCRdb on the PCR reads, gives a single entry per CDR3 protein. The repertoire includes 540,000 or so distinct CDR3 sequences, 23% of them detected once, and approximately 14% sits in the top ten. The V and J genes are TRBV21-1 and TRBJ2-7; the D call in the table, TRBD2, was not verified against the DNA. TRBV21-1 is termed a pseudogene. The specimen comprised PBMCs, mostly from graft donor cells, sampled 360 days after TCRalphabeta/CD19-depleted stem cell transplant. The TCR was taken from a boy in the first two years of life who had a stem cell transplant for acute myeloid leukemia, so the T cells may come from the graft donor. The CDR3 DNA reads as TGTGCCAGCAGCAAACCGGGACTCAGATGCGAGCAGTACTTC. Translated, it gives CASSKPGLRCEQYF.